One and the same sample provided the 18 T cell receptor beta chains below, sequenced in a study of T cells in Graves' hyperthyroidism and ophthalmopathy. Regions amplified from RNA transcripts were the TCR beta CDR3 regions. Initially, a first-round RT-PCR of the TCR CDR3 employed the HTBI primer set. Via MiXCR, TCRdb re-called the multiplex PCR reads, giving one row per CDR3 protein. The table records around 190,000 distinct CDR3 sequences, around 16% of them present only once. The specimen sequenced was blood. These receptors were taken from a woman between 50 and 59 years old with Graves' hyperthyroidism.

This clonotype has ten or more counts. The chain is built from TRBV20-1 and TRBJ2-7; 7 nucleotides align to TRBD1. V shed 0 bases and J 2 bases; nucleotides not matched to a gene: 13. Germline V gene lookup returns CDR1 DFQATT and CDR2 SNEGSKA (reference sequence). The CDR3 is made up of 17 amino acids. CDR3 in DNA: TGCAGTGCTAGAGATTCACAAGGGGGCGAGTTCCCCTACGAGCAGTACTTC. Translated, it gives CSARDSQGGEFPYEQYF.

This clonotype was counted many times. This rearrangement joins TRBV2 to TRBJ1-2; D remains ambiguous. Trimming removed 3 bases at V and 3 bases at J, with 11 bases between. Germline values: CDR1 SNHLY, CDR2 FYNNEI. CDR3 length equals 14 residues. This CDR3 reads CASSDRLLHYGYTF. In nucleotides, the CDR3 is TGTGCCAGCAGTGATAGGCTTCTACACTATGGCTACACCTTC.

Regarding this clonotype: A much bigger clone sits one base away, suggesting this may be a read error. The chain has TRBV20-1 and TRBJ2-7; the match to TRBD2 covers 8 bases. The CDR3 length is 12 residues. From germline, CDR1 is DFQATT and CDR2 SNEGSKA (reference sequence). This CDR3 reads CSPSGSSCEQYF. CDR3 coding DNA: TGCAGTCCGAGCGGGAGCTCCTGCGAGCAGTACTTC.

This clonotype was detected ten times or more. This sequence joins TRBV4-1 and TRBJ2-1; the match to TRBD2 covers 7 bases. Germline V lookup: CDR1 MGHRA, CDR2 YSYEKL. J was trimmed by 9 bases and V by 4 bases; bases with no gene match: 15. The CDR3 is made up of 16 amino acids. Here the CDR3 reads CASSPFPVGRETEQFF. CDR3 DNA sequence: TGCGCCAGCAGCCCTTTCCCGGTTGGGCGGGAGACTGAGCAGTTCTTC.

This clonotype was seen ten or more times. The chain couples TRBV7-9 to TRBJ2-7; possibly TRBD1 or TRBD2 for D (6 bases each). The CDR3 is 15 amino acids. V dropped 7 bases and J dropped 2 bases, with 18 bases sitting between them. Per the germline V gene, CDR1 is SEHNR and CDR2 is FQNEAQ (reference sequence). The CDR3 spells CASNEGRGQTYEQYF. The CDR3 DNA is TGTGCCAGCAACGAGGGTCGGGGGCAAACCTACGAGCAGTACTTC. Full variable domain (rest looked up from reference TRBV7-9 and TRBJ2-7): DTGVSQNPRHKITKRGQNVTFRCDPISEHNRLYWYRQTLGQGPEFLTYFQNEAQLEKSRLLSDRFSAERPKGSFSTLEIQRTEQGDSAMYLCASNEGRGQTYEQYFGPGTRLTVT.

With regard to this clonotype: Given a much more abundant clone one base away, this may be a read error. This chain connects TRBV28 to TRBJ1-3; D unclear. The CDR3 covers 16 residues. Germline CDR1 is MDHEN and CDR2 is SYDVKM. CDR3 protein: CASSPPNTDSGNTICF. Here the CDR3 DNA reads TGTGCCAGCAGTCCCCCCAACACAGACTCTGGAAACACCATATGTTTT.

This clonotype came up many times. The chain couples TRBV2 to TRBJ1-2, with a possible D match to TRBD1 (6 bases). The CDR3 sequence is 13 residues long. Germline lookup yields CDR1 SNHLY and CDR2 FYNNEI. With 8 bases removed from V and 6 bases from J, the gap between germline ends came to 16 bases. CDR3 coding DNA: TGTGCCAGCCGACAACCAGGGGCACATGGCTACACCTTC. Translation: CASRQPGAHGYTF. The full variable domain, completed using reference TRBV2 and TRBJ1-2, is EPEVTQTPSHQVTQMGQEVILRCVPISNHLYFYWYRQILGQKVEFLVSFYNNEISEKSEIFDDQFSVERPDGSNFTLKIRSTKLEDSAMYFCASRQPGAHGYTFGSGTRLTVV.

This clonotype was picked up a small number of times. Compared with germline, one end of the junction differs, possibly owing to a read error. The J gene is TRBJ1-1, the V gene TRBV29-1, with no clear D. Germline CDR1 SQVTM, CDR2 ANQGSEA. This CDR3 is 10 amino acids long. CDR3 region: CGVEGPEAFF. In DNA form, the CDR3 reads TGCGGCGTTGAAGGTCCCGAGGCTTTCTTT.

This clonotype appeared a few times. This rearrangement joins TRBV9 to TRBJ2-3; a weak D match, TRBD2 (7 bases). Trimming removed 0 bases at V and 4 bases at J, with 12 bases between. Germline-derived CDR1 and CDR2 are SGDLS and YYNGEE. CDR3 length equals 15 residues. The CDR3 spells CASSVDGGQADTQYF. In DNA form, the CDR3 reads TGTGCCAGCAGCGTAGACGGGGGGCAGGCAGATACGCAGTATTTT.

The chain carries TRBV6-2 or TRBV6-3 and TRBJ2-6; no clear D gene. The CDR3 contains 15 residues. Between the trimmed V and J ends, which lost 7 bases and 0 bases, there was a span of 10 bases. Germline assignment: CDR1 MNHEY and CDR2 SVGEGT. CDR3 nucleotides: TGTGCCAGCAAGGCAGGTAGCTCTGGGGCCAACGTCCTGACTTTC. Amino acids: CASKAGSSGANVLTF.

The J gene is TRBJ1-6, the V gene TRBV19; maybe TRBD1 (5 bases). Trimming stripped 8 bases from V and 3 bases from J, with 14 bases between. This CDR3 is built from 15 residues. Germline V gene sequence: CDR1 LNHDA, CDR2 SQIVND (reference sequence). The CDR3 sequence is CASEEGQLYNSPLHF. For the CDR3, the DNA is TGTGCCAGTGAGGAGGGGCAGCTCTATAATTCACCCCTCCACTTT.

This clonotype was found many times. The rearrangement links TRBV12-3 or TRBV12-4 to TRBJ2-7; D is perhaps TRBD1 (5 bases). The CDR3 spans 14 residues. V was pared by 3 bases and J by 2 bases, with 11 bases between. The CDR3 reads CASSFGARTYEQYF. The CDR3 nucleotides read TGTGCCAGCAGTTTTGGGGCAAGAACCTACGAGCAGTACTTC.

This clonotype was found once. The chain has TRBV5-1 and TRBJ2-6, with D maybe TRBD1 (5 bases). Deletions cut 0 bases from V and 0 bases from J, with 13 bases between. Germline CDR1 and CDR2: SGHRS and YFSETQ. The CDR3 spans 18 residues. The CDR3 here is CASSLGWGASSGANVLTF. In DNA, the CDR3 is TGCGCCAGCAGCTTGGGCTGGGGCGCAAGCTCTGGGGCCAACGTCCTGACTTTC.

This clonotype was picked up many times. This sequence joins TRBV11-2 and TRBJ2-1; 7 bases agree with TRBD2. V shed 5 bases and J 5 bases; nucleotides not matched to a gene: 12. This CDR3 spans 16 amino acids. The germline V gene has CDR1 SGHAT and CDR2 FQNNGV. CDR3 DNA: TGTGCCAGCAGCGCTATAAGACTAGCAGGGAACAATGAGCAGTTCTTC. It yields the protein CASSAIRLAGNNEQFF.

CDR3 residues: CASSPQPWGDQPQHF. As DNA, the CDR3 is TGTGCCAGCAGCCCCCAACCATGGGGGGATCAGCCCCAGCATTTT. The rearrangement links TRBV7-8 to TRBJ1-5; possibly TRBD1 for D (5 bases). This CDR3 is 15 amino acids long. Looked up from germline, CDR1 is SGHVS and CDR2 is FQNEAQ. Trimming cost V 5 bases and J 5 bases, with 16 bases left between them. The full variable domain, its missing parts supplied by reference TRBV7-8 and TRBJ1-5, is GAGVSQSPRYKVAKRGQDVALRCDPISGHVSLFWYQQALGQGPEFLTYFQNEAQLDKSGLPSDRFFAERPEGSVSTLKIQRTQQEDSAVYLCASSPQPWGDQPQHFGDGTRLSIL.

This clonotype was counted many times. The chain joins TRBV2 to TRBJ1-6; possible D gene TRBD1, 5 bases. This CDR3 region has 13 residues. The germline CDR1 and CDR2 sequences are SNHLY and FYNNEI. The V end lost 3 bases, the J end lost 8 bases, and 8 bases lay between the germline ends. The CDR3 reads CASSDDSYSPLHF. The CDR3 region has the DNA TGTGCCAGCAGTGACGACAGTTATTCACCCCTCCACTTT.

This clonotype was picked up a small number of times. The chain has TRBV24-1 and TRBJ2-1; 11 positions agree with TRBD2. The CDR3 spans 17 residues. From germline, CDR1 is KGHDR and CDR2 SFDVKD. Unmatched junction bases numbered 7, after V lost 1 base and J lost 6 bases. The CDR3: CATSDLGSTSGTNEQFF. CDR3 DNA sequence: TGTGCCACCAGTGATTTAGGGTCGACTAGCGGGACCAATGAGCAGTTCTTC.

This clonotype has just a few counts. The V and J genes are TRBV9 and TRBJ2-7; no clear D. V lost 0 bases and J 7 bases, leaving 14 bases between the germline ends. The CDR3 runs 14 residues. Per germline, CDR1 SGDLS and CDR2 YYNGEE. In DNA form, the CDR3 reads TGTGCCAGCAGCGTAGACACTTCCGATCGGGAGCAGTACTTC. Its translation is CASSVDTSDREQYF.